This TCR beta chain was identified during a study of regulatory T cells in long-lasting Graves disease. Background on the study: Patients with new Graves' disease had used antithyroid drugs below 3 months.

iRepertoire HTBI primers and Arm-PCR of CDR3 regions built TCR beta libraries. Each CDR3 protein gets one entry after TCRdb re-called the multiplex PCR reads with MiXCR. This sample has a few hundred thousand distinct CDR3 sequences; roughly a fifth occur once, and the top ten carry about an eighth. This clonotype was recorded many times. Germline loops: CDR1 DFQATT, CDR2 SNEGSKA (reference sequence). The CDR3 contains 14 residues. V was cut by 6 bases and J by 1 base, with 13 bases left in between. Time point defined: newly diagnosed GD, antithyroid drugs for less than 3 months. With RNA extracted from PBMCs as input, the TCR library was made. The same specimen was also included in a second study, on T cells in Graves' hyperthyroidism and ophthalmopathy.

This sequence was found in a woman under 40 with Graves disease. The chain couples TRBV20-1 to TRBJ1-5; TRBD1 is a possible D gene (6 bases). The specimen was peripheral blood mononuclear cells (PBMCs), collected at new diagnosis, from a patient treated with antithyroid drugs. The CDR3 reads CSAQQGRSNQPQHF. The CDR3 nucleotides read TGCAGTGCGCAACAGGGACGAAGCAATCAGCCCCAGCATTTT.